Described below is a single TCR beta chain sequence and its context. In the original processing: Reference gene primer amplification in the assay estimated nucleated cell counts. Sequencing used immunoSEQ multiplex PCR; TCRdb keeps in-frame clones, though not all of them. That table supplies the V and J calls and clone size; D and trimming were determined from the DNA. Here the sample spans approximately 200,000 clones, approximately 86% being singletons. The germline V gene encodes CDR1 LGHDT and CDR2 YNNKEL (reference sequence). J lost 7 bases, V lost 1 base, and 13 bases had no gene match. The CDR3 runs to 18 residues. The sample originates from a study of blood T cell repertoires in COVID-19. The wider study: The United States, Italy and Spain supplied acute and convalescent COVID-19 samples. Sources were T cells, B-cell-depleted T cells, or PBMCs; the material itself was cDNA or gDNA.

The chain is built from TRBV3-1 (or the pseudogene TRBV3-2) and TRBJ1-4; the match to TRBD1 covers 9 bases. The material sequenced was peripheral blood. The TCR was taken from a man aged 18 to 30 with active or convalescent COVID-19. The CDR3 is CASSQGVGLGTGSEKLFF. The DNA of the CDR3 is TGTGCCAGCAGCCAAGGGGTTGGTTTGGGGACAGGGAGTGAAAAACTGTTTTTT.